This record concerns one TCR beta chain sequence. One end of the junction does not line up with germline, which may come from a read error. Germline V gene data show CDR1 as ENHRY and CDR2 as SYGVKD. The CDR3 contains 14 residues. The data are from a study of T cells in Graves' hyperthyroidism and ophthalmopathy. Amplification of TCR beta CDR3 regions used RNA as the template. The HTBI set primed first-round TCR CDR3 RT-PCR. TCRdb itself ran the multiplex PCR reads through MiXCR, one entry per CDR3 protein. The sample holds under 130,000 distinct CDR3 sequences, over 45% seen once. This chain joins TRBV10-3 and TRBJ2-3; D not resolved. The TCR comes from a man in his forties or fifties with Graves' hyperthyroidism. The sequenced sample consisted of blood. This CDR3 is CAISESVATNTQNF. The CDR3 DNA reads as TGTGCCATCAGTGAGTCGGTGGCGACAAATACGCAGAATTTT.